This paragraph reports one T cell receptor (beta chain). What it recognizes is unknown. The approximately 130-subject validation cohort, separate from the roughly 700-subject first cohort, included the donors. Here immunoSEQ multiplex PCR was the method, and the copy in TCRdb shows in-frame clones only, minus some. Altogether 150,000 to 200,000 clones are present, about 90% being singletons, with the ten largest covering just over 4%. The CDR3 is 14 amino acids. V trimming: 6 bases; J trimming: 5 bases; junction bases outside the gene matches: 9. Germline V gene lookup returns CDR1 LNHDA and CDR2 SQIVND (reference sequence). The sample originates from a study of cytomegalovirus exposure and HLA in healthy donors. Whole-study findings and limits: That first-cohort TCR clusters tended to co-occur in the roughly 110 validation repertoires was found in a later analysis.

The sequenced material came from PBMCs. The chain has TRBV19 and TRBJ2-7, with TRBD1 matching 8 bases. This TCR came from a man between 18 and 35 years old in good health and CMV-seropositive. CDR3: CASRPSDRGNEQYF. CDR3 sequence (DNA): TGTGCCAGTAGGCCCTCCGACAGGGGCAACGAGCAGTACTTC.